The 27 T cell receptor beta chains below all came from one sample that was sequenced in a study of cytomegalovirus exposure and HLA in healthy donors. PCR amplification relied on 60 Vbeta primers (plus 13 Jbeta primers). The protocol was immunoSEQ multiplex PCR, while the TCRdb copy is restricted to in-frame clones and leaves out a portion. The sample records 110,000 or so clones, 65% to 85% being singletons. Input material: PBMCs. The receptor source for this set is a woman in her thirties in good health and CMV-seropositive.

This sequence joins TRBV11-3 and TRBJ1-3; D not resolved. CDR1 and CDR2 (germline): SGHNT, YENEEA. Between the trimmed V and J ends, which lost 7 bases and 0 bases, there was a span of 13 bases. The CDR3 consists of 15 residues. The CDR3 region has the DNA TGTGCCAGCAACCCCCGAGGAATCTCTGGAAACACCATATATTTT. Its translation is CASNPRGISGNTIYF.

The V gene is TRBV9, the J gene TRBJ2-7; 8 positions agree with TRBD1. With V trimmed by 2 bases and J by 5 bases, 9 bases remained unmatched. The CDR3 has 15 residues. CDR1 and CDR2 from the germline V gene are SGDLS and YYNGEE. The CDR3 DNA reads TGTGCCAGCAGCGTCGGACAGGGAGATTTCGACGAGCAGTACTTC. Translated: CASSVGQGDFDEQYF.

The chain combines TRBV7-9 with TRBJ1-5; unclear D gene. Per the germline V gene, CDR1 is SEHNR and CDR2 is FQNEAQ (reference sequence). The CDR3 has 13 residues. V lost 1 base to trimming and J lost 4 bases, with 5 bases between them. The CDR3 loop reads CASSLDQNQPQHF. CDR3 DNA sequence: TGTGCCAGCAGCTTAGATCAGAATCAGCCCCAGCATTTT. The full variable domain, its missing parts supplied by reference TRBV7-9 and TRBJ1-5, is DTGVSQNPRHKITKRGQNVTFRCDPISEHNRLYWYRQTLGQGPEFLTYFQNEAQLEKSRLLSDRFSAERPKGSFSTLEIQRTEQGDSAMYLCASSLDQNQPQHFGDGTRLSIL.

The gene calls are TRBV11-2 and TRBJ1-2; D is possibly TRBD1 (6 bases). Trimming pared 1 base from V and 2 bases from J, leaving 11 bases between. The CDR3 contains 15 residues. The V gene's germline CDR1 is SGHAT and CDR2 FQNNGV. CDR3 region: CASSLGGGGNYGYTF. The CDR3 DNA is TGTGCCAGCAGCTTAGGGGGGGGCGGAAACTATGGCTACACCTTC. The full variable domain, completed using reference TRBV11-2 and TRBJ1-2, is EAGVAQSPRYKIIEKRQSVAFWCNPISGHATLYWYQQILGQGPKLLIQFQNNGVVDDSQLPKDRFSAERLKGVDSTLKIQPAKLEDSAVYLCASSLGGGGNYGYTFGSGTRLTVV.

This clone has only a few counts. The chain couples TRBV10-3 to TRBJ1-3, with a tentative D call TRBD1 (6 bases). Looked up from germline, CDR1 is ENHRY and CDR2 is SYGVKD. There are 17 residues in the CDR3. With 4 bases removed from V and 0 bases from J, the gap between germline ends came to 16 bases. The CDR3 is CAISGPGHQNSGNTIYF. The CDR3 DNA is TGTGCCATCAGTGGACCGGGACACCAAAACTCTGGAAACACCATATATTTT.

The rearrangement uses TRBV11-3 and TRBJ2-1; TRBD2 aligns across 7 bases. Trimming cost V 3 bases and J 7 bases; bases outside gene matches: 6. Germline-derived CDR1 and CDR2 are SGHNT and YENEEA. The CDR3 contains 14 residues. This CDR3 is CASSFERGPNEQFF. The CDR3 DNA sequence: TGTGCCAGCAGCTTCGAGCGGGGCCCGAATGAGCAGTTCTTC. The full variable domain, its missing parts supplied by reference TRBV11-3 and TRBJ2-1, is EAGVVQSPRYKIIEKKQPVAFWCNPISGHNTLYWYLQNLGQGPELLIRYENEEAVDDSQLPKDRFSAERLKGVDSTLKIQPAELGDSAVYLCASSFERGPNEQFFGPGTRLTVL.

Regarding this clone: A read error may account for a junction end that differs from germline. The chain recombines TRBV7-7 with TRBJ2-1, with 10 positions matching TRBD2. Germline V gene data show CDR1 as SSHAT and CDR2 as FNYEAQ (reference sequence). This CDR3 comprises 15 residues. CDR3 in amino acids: CASSLGASGSNEQFF. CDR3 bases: TGTGCTAGCAGCTTAGGGGCTAGCGGGAGCAATGAGCAGTTCTTC.

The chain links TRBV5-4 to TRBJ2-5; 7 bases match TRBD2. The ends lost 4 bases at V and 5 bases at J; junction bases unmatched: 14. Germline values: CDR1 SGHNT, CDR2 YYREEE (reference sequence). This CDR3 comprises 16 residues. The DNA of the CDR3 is TGTGCCAGCAGCGATACGACTGGAGGGAGGGCGGAGACCCAGTACTTC. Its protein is CASSDTTGGRAETQYF. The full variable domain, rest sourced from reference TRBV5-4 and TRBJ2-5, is ETGVTQSPTHLIKTRGQQVTLRCSSQSGHNTVSWYQQALGQGPQFIFQYYREEENGRGNFPPRFSGLQFPNYSSELNVNALELDDSALYLCASSDTTGGRAETQYFGPGTRLLVL.

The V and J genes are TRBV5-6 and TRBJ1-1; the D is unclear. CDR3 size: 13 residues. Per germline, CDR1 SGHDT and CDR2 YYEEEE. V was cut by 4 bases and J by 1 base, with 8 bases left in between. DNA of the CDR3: TGTGCCAGCAGCCTGACAAAGAACACTGAAGCTTTCTTT. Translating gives CASSLTKNTEAFF.

The CDR3 protein is CASSFLAGGDNEQFF. The CDR3 DNA is TGCGCCAGCAGCTTCCTAGCAGGCGGGGACAATGAGCAGTTCTTC. The chain couples TRBV5-1 to TRBJ2-1; a weak D match, TRBD2 (6 bases). CDR1 and CDR2 (germline): SGHRS, YFSETQ. The CDR3 totals 15 residues. The ends were cut back, 2 bases at V and 5 bases at J, with 14 bases in the middle.

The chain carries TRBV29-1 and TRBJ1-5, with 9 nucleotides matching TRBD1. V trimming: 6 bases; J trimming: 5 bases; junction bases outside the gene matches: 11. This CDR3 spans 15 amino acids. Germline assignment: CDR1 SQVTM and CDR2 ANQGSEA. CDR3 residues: CSVGPGQGRDQPQHF. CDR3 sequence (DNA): TGCAGCGTGGGCCCTGGACAGGGGCGAGATCAGCCCCAGCATTTT.

The CDR3 reads CASSPLPGTVRSPLHF. The CDR3 DNA is TGTGCCAGCTCACCATTACCCGGGACAGTTCGTTCACCCCTCCACTTT. The chain joins TRBV18 to TRBJ1-6, with 7 bases fitting TRBD1. Trimming took 2 bases from V and 9 from J; bases not matched to a gene: 10. This CDR3 has 16 residues. Germline values: CDR1 KGHSH, CDR2 LQKENI. The complete variable domain, with remaining parts taken from reference TRBV18 and TRBJ1-6, reads NAGVMQNPRHLVRRRGQEARLRCSPMKGHSHVYWYRQLPEEGLKFMVYLQKENIIDESGMPKERFSAEFPKEGPSILRIQQVVRGDSAAYFCASSPLPGTVRSPLHFGNGTRLTVT.

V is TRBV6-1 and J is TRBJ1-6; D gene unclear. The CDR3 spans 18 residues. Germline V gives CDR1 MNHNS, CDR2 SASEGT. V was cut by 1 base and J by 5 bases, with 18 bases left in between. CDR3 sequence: CASSEVVGTAGNNSPLHF. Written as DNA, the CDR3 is TGTGCCAGCAGTGAAGTAGTCGGCACGGCGGGCAATAATTCACCCCTCCACTTT.

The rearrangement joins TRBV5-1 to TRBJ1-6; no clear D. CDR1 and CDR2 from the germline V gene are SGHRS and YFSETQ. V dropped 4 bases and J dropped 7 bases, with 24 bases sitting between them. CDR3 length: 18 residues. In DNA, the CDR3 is TGCGCCAGCAGCCTAGCCAAAAATCAGCGGGATTCAAATTCACCCCTCCACTTT. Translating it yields CASSLAKNQRDSNSPLHF.

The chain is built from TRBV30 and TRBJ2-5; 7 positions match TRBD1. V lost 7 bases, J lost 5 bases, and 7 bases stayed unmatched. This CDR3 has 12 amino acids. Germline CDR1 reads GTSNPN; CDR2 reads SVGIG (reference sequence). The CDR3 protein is CASNRGEETQYF. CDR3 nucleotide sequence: TGTGCCTCCAACAGGGGCGAGGAGACCCAGTACTTC.

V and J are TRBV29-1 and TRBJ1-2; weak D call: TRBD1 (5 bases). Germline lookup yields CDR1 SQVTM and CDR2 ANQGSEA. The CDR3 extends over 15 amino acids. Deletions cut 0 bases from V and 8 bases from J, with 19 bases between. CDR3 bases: TGCAGCGTTGAAGATCGAACAGGTCTAGACGTGGGCTACACCTTC. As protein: CSVEDRTGLDVGYTF.

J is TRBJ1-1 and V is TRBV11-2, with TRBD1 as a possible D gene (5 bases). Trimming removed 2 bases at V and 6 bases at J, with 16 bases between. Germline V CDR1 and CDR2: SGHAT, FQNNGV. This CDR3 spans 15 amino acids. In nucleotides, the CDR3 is TGTGCCAGCAGCTTAACAGGAACGTTCGACCCTGAAGCTTTCTTT. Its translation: CASSLTGTFDPEAFF.

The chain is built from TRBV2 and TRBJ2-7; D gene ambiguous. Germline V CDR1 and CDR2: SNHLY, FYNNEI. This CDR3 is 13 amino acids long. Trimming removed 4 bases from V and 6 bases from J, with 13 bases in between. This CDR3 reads CASSAETVLEQYF. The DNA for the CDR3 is TGTGCCAGCAGTGCCGAAACGGTTCTCGAGCAGTACTTC.

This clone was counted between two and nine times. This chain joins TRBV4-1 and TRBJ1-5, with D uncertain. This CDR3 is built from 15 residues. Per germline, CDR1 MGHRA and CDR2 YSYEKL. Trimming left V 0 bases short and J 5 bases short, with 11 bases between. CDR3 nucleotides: TGCGCCAGCAGCCAAGATCTCCGGTCCCATCAGCCCCAGCATTTT. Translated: CASSQDLRSHQPQHF.

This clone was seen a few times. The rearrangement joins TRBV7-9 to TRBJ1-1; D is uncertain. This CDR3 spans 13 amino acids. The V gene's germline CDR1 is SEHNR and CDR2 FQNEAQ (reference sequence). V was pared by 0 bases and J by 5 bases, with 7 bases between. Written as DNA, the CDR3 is TGTGCCAGCAGCTTAGCTTTTCAGACTGAAGCTTTCTTT. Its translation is CASSLAFQTEAFF.

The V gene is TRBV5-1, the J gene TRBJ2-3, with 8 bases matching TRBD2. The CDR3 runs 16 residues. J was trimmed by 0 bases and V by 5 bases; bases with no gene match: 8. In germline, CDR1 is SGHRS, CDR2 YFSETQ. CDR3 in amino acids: CASSHGSGGSTDTQYF. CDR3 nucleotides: TGCGCCAGCAGTCACGGCAGCGGGGGTAGCACAGATACGCAGTATTTT.

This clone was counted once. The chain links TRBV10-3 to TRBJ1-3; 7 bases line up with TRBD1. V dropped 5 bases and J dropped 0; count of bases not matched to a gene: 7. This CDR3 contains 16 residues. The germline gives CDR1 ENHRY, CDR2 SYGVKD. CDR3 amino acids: CAISMGQKISGNTIYF. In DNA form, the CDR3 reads TGTGCCATCAGTATGGGACAGAAAATCTCTGGAAACACCATATATTTT.

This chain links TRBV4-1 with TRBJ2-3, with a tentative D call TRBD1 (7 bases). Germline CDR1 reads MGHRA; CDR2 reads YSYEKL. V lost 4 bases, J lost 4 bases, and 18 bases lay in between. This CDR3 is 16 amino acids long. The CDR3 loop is CASSPTTGSSADTQYF. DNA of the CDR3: TGCGCCAGCAGCCCTACGACAGGGTCTAGCGCAGATACGCAGTATTTT.

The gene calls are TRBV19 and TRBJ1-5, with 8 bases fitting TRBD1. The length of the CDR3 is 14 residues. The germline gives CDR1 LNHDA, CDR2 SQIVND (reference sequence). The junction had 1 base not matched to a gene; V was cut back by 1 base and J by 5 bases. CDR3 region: CASSIAGGDQPQHF. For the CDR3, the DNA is TGTGCCAGTAGTATAGCAGGGGGCGATCAGCCCCAGCATTTT.

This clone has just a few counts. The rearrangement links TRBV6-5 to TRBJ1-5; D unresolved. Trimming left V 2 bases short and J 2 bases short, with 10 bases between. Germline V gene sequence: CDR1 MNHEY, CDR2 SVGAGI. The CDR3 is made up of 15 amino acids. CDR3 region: CASSYGIEGNQPQHF. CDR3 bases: TGTGCCAGCAGTTACGGTATAGAAGGCAATCAGCCCCAGCATTTT.

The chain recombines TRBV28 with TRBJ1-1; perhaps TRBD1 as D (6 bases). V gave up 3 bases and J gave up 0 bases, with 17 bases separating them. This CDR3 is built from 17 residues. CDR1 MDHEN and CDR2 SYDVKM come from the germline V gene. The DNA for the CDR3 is TGTGCCAGCAGTTTCAGCGCAGGGGACCGAATGAACACTGAAGCTTTCTTT. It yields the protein CASSFSAGDRMNTEAFF.

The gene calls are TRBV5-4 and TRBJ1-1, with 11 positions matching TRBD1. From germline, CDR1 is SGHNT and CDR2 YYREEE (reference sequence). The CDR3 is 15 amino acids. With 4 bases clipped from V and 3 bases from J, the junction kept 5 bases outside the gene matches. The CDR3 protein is CASSSRDRGDTEAFF. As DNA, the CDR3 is TGTGCCAGCAGCAGCCGGGACAGGGGGGACACTGAAGCTTTCTTT.